This is a list of T cell receptor beta chains from one sample in a study of T cells in Graves' hyperthyroidism and ophthalmopathy. Via MiXCR, TCRdb re-called the multiplex PCR reads, giving one row per CDR3 protein. The table records a few hundred thousand distinct CDR3 sequences, roughly 17% of them present only once. Sequenced input: blood. The receptors come from a woman aged 18-30 years with Graves' ophthalmopathy. CDR3s include the opening cysteine and the closing phenylalanine or tryptophan. D genes are given only for firm matches. Clone sizes are given selectively: once, few, many, or a class where the clone is expanded.

TRBV27,many,NA,TRBJ1-5,CASSPGGGARNQPQHF,TGTGCCAGCAGCCCAGGTGGAGGGGCGAGAAATCAGCCCCAGCATTTT
TRBV9,NA,TRBD1,TRBJ2-2,CASSVATSGGSGELFF,TGTGCCAGCAGCGTAGCTACGTCAGGGGGCTCCGGGGAGCTGTTTTTT
TRBV28,many,TRBD1,TRBJ2-5,CASTRQGQETQYF,TGTGCCAGCACTCGACAGGGCCAAGAGACCCAGTACTTC
TRBV7-6,many,NA,TRBJ2-4,CASSLEGGNIQYF,TGTGCCAGCAGCTTAGAGGGGGGAAACATTCAGTACTTC
TRBV19,NA,NA,TRBJ1-4,CASSILGNEKLFF,TGTGCCAGTAGTATATTAGGCAATGAAAAACTGTTTTTT
TRBV20-1,NA,NA,TRBJ2-7,CSAREGMSGSYEQYF,TGCAGTGCTAGAGAGGGGATGAGCGGCTCCTACGAGCAGTACTTC
TRBV11-1,many,NA,TRBJ1-2,CASSFGQLNYGYTF,TGTGCCAGCAGCTTTGGGCAGCTAAACTATGGCTACACCTTC
TRBV4-2,NA,TRBD2,TRBJ2-3,CASSQTGRAGDTQYF,TGTGCCAGCAGCCAAACCGGGAGGGCGGGAGATACGCAGTATTTT
TRBV4-1,few,NA,TRBJ1-2,CASSHDSNYGYTF,TGCGCCAGCAGCCACGACAGTAACTATGGCTACACCTTC
TRBV12-3/TRBV12-4,many,NA,TRBJ1-2,CASMGGANYGYTF,TGTGCCAGCATGGGGGGGGCTAACTATGGCTACACCTTC
TRBV20-1,NA,TRBD1,TRBJ2-7,CSANSGTGVGQYF,TGCAGTGCAAACTCCGGGACAGGAGTCGGGCAGTACTTC
TRBV3-1,many,TRBD2,TRBJ2-1,CASSQDLTSGRFNEQFF,TGTGCCAGCAGCCAAGATCTGACTAGCGGGAGGTTCAATGAGCAGTTCTTC
TRBV9,many,TRBD2,TRBJ2-2,CASSLGLDTGELFF,TGTGCCAGCAGCTTGGGACTAGACACCGGGGAGCTGTTTTTT
TRBV13,NA,NA,TRBJ1-2,CASGDGANYGYTF,TGTGCCAGCGGGGACGGAGCTAACTATGGCTACACCTTC
TRBV28,many,NA,TRBJ2-2,CASSSLLRGDGVPGELFF,TGTGCCAGCAGCTCTCTACTGCGGGGAGACGGTGTACCCGGGGAGCTGTTTTTT
TRBV6-1,many,TRBD2,TRBJ2-7,CASSPFGLAGASYEQYF,TGTGCCAGCAGTCCTTTCGGGCTAGCGGGGGCTTCCTACGAGCAGTACTTC
TRBV28,many,NA,TRBJ1-3,CASRNTGTRNTIYF,TGTGCCAGCAGGAATACAGGGACACGAAACACCATATATTTT
TRBV7-8,NA,NA,TRBJ1-1,CASSWGRMPVNTEAFF,TGTGCCAGCAGCTGGGGACGTATGCCGGTGAACACTGAAGCTTTCTTT
TRBV20-1,NA,NA,TRBJ1-2,CSARDGGTHYGYTF,TGCAGTGCTAGAGATGGAGGGACACATTATGGCTACACCTTC
TRBV24-1,NA,TRBD2,TRBJ2-2,CATSDPSGENTGELFF,TGTGCCACCAGTGATCCTAGCGGGGAGAACACCGGGGAGCTGTTTTTT
TRBV20-1,many,NA,TRBJ2-3,CSARFRSTDTQYF,TGCAGTGCTAGATTCAGAAGCACAGATACGCAGTATTTT
TRBV20-1,many,NA,TRBJ2-7,CSAPVADRYEQYF,TGCAGTGCTCCTGTGGCAGACAGATACGAGCAGTACTTC
TRBV12-3/TRBV12-4,few,TRBD1,TRBJ2-6,CASRIPGQGDRGSGANVLTF,TGTGCCAGCAGGATACCGGGACAGGGAGACCGAGGGTCTGGGGCCAACGTCCTGACTTTC
TRBV5-1,many,NA,TRBJ1-2,CASSLGGTENYGYTF,TGCGCCAGCAGCTTGGGAGGGACGGAGAACTATGGCTACACCTTC
TRBV29-1,many,TRBD2,TRBJ2-7,CSVETSGRDYEQYF,TGCAGCGTTGAAACTAGCGGGAGGGACTACGAGCAGTACTTC
TRBV28,many,TRBD1,TRBJ2-3,CASTSRGQGHTDTQYF,TGTGCCAGCACTTCAAGGGGACAGGGACACACAGATACGCAGTATTTT
TRBV30,many,NA,TRBJ2-3,CAWSVLVTTQYF,TGTGCCTGGAGTGTCCTGGTGACTACGCAGTATTTT
TRBV27,many,TRBD2,TRBJ2-5,CASSSGLAGLQETQYF,TGTGCCAGCAGTTCGGGACTAGCGGGGCTACAAGAGACCCAGTACTTC
TRBV11-2,NA,TRBD2,TRBJ2-2,CASSSPQRGGVGGELFF,TGTGCCAGCAGCTCCCCCCAGCGGGGGGGCGTGGGCGGGGAGCTGTTTTTT
TRBV10-3,NA,NA,TRBJ1-2,CAISEPTLESNYGYTF,TGTGCCATCAGTGAGCCAACGTTGGAATCTAACTATGGCTACACCTTC
TRBV20-1,few,NA,TRBJ1-2,CSASRNRDGYTF,TGCAGTGCTAGTCGCAACAGGGATGGCTACACCTTC
TRBV9,NA,TRBD2,TRBJ2-2,CASSVLLAGGSTGELFF,TGTGCCAGCAGCGTTCTCCTAGCGGGAGGATCCACCGGGGAGCTGTTTTTT
TRBV29-1,many,TRBD2,TRBJ2-7,CSVTGREPYEQYF,TGCAGCGTTACCGGGAGGGAACCCTACGAGCAGTACTTC